Each of the 22 T cell receptor beta chains below was sequenced from the same sample in a study of human T cells and chemical hapten exposure. One entry per CDR3 protein, called by TCRdb with MiXCR from the RACE reads. The sample consists of 300,000 to 450,000 distinct CDR3 sequences, more than 4.5% of them appearing once. Time point described: patch test 1, 2 weeks after DPC sensitization. Noted treatment: therapeutic diphenylcyclopropenone sensitization with weekly scalp DPC. The sequencing used whole blood, collected in connection with sensitization to the hapten diphenylcyclopropenone (DPC). The source of these receptors is a woman aged 50 to 65 with alopecia areata. Some clones in this sample may be carry-over from other donors' samples.

This clonotype was counted at least ten times. This rearrangement joins TRBV9 to TRBJ2-7; tentative D call: TRBD1 (5 bases). The germline gives CDR1 SGDLS, CDR2 YYNGEE. The V end lost 3 bases, the J end lost 9 bases, and 10 bases lay between the germline ends. The CDR3 has 11 amino acids. The chain's CDR3 is CASSDRNGQYF. The CDR3 DNA is TGTGCCAGCAGCGACAGGAACGGGCAGTACTTC.

This clonotype was observed at least ten times. The chain carries TRBV29-1 and TRBJ2-3; possibly TRBD2 for D (6 bases). Germline values: CDR1 SQVTM, CDR2 ANQGSEA. Trimming pared 1 base from V and 2 bases from J, leaving 7 bases between. The CDR3 runs to 13 residues. CDR3 amino acids: CSVEGGNTDTQYF. The CDR3 DNA reads TGCAGCGTTGAAGGCGGGAACACAGATACGCAGTATTTT.

This clonotype was counted at least ten times. CDR3 residues: CASSLGQGVSQPQHF. For the CDR3, the DNA is TGTGCCAGCAGCTTGGGACAGGGGGTCTCTCAGCCCCAGCATTTT. This chain connects TRBV5-6 to TRBJ1-5; 9 bases are a match to TRBD1. Trimming took 0 bases from V and 6 from J; bases not matched to a gene: 4. The CDR3 sequence is 15 residues long. Germline CDR1 SGHDT, CDR2 YYEEEE.

This clonotype came up a few times. The gene calls are TRBV12-3 or TRBV12-4 and TRBJ1-4, with a tentative D call TRBD1 (5 bases). The CDR3 runs to 15 residues. V lost 6 bases, J lost 6 bases, and 17 bases lay in between. The CDR3, as DNA: TGTGCCAGCAGCCGCCGGGGCAGGGAGGATGAAAAACTGTTTTTT. Translating gives CASSRRGREDEKLFF.

This clonotype was observed at least ten times. An end of the junction does not agree with germline; a read error may underlie this. The chain couples TRBV12-3 or TRBV12-4 to TRBJ1-1, with 9 bases identical to TRBD1. This CDR3 region has 16 residues. CDR3 nucleotides: TGTGCCAGCAGTCCTGGGGACAGGGATTTCCCCACTGGAGCTTTCTTT. Amino acid sequence: CASSPGDRDFPTGAFF.

Many counts were recorded for this clonotype. The rearrangement uses TRBV7-9 and TRBJ2-3; D possibly corresponds to TRBD2 (6 bases). Trimming pared 4 bases from V and 2 bases from J, leaving 7 bases between. This CDR3 is 13 amino acids long. Germline lookup yields CDR1 SEHNR and CDR2 FQNEAQ (reference sequence). CDR3 DNA sequence: TGTGCCAGCAGCTCGGGGGTCACAGATACGCAGTATTTT. It specifies CASSSGVTDTQYF.

Many counts were recorded for this clonotype. The rearrangement links TRBV12-5 to TRBJ2-7; maybe TRBD2 (6 bases). Germline V lookup: CDR1 LGHNT, CDR2 FRNRAP. Trimming shortened V by 0 bases and J by 0 bases, and 9 bases separated the two germline ends. The CDR3 extends over 15 amino acids. The CDR3 DNA reads as TGTGCTAGTGGTTTGGTCGCGGGGAGCTCCTACGAGCAGTACTTC. Amino acids: CASGLVAGSSYEQYF.

Ten or more counts support this clonotype. V usage is TRBV11-2 and J usage is TRBJ2-2, with D maybe TRBD2 (5 bases). This CDR3 has 17 residues. Trimming removed 0 bases at V and 1 base at J, with 12 bases between. Germline CDR1 reads SGHAT; CDR2 reads FQNNGV. The CDR3 sequence: CASSLDLRVGNTGELFF. The CDR3 region has the DNA TGTGCCAGCAGCTTAGATTTGAGGGTTGGGAACACCGGGGAGCTGTTTTTT.

This clonotype was counted ten times or more. The chain combines TRBV7-2 with TRBJ1-2, with D perhaps matching TRBD1 (5 bases). The germline gives CDR1 SGHTA, CDR2 FQGNSA. V lost 3 bases and J lost 4, with 12 bases in between. This CDR3 is built from 14 residues. CDR3 amino acids: CASSFIGVGYGYTF. DNA for the CDR3: TGTGCCAGCAGCTTCATAGGGGTGGGCTATGGCTACACCTTC.

In its sample, this clonotype was seen many times. The J gene is TRBJ2-7, the V gene TRBV5-5; 7 bases fit TRBD2. Germline V lookup: CDR1 SGHKS, CDR2 YYEKEE (reference sequence). The CDR3 extends over 14 amino acids. J was trimmed by 1 base and V by 2 bases; bases with no gene match: 3. The CDR3 protein is CASSFQAGSYEQYF. For the CDR3, the DNA is TGTGCCAGCAGCTTTCAAGCGGGATCCTACGAGCAGTACTTC.

DNA for the CDR3: TGTGCCAGCAGTTCCCTAGACCTAGCGGGGGGCACAGATACGCAGTATTTT. Amino acids: CASSSLDLAGGTDTQYF. The chain is built from TRBV28 and TRBJ2-3; 10 nucleotides agree with TRBD2. This CDR3 has 17 amino acids. Germline assignment: CDR1 MDHEN and CDR2 SYDVKM. The J segment lost 1 base and the V segment lost 4 bases, leaving 8 bases of the junction unmatched.

V is TRBV6-6 and J is TRBJ1-3; D gene uncertain. CDR1 MNHNY and CDR2 SVGAGI come from the germline V gene (reference sequence). The V end was cut by 6 bases, the J end by 7 bases, with 7 bases between. This CDR3 region has 11 residues. CDR3 in amino acids: CASSPQNTIYF. The CDR3 DNA is TGTGCCAGCAGCCCCCAGAACACCATATATTTT.

This chain joins TRBV7-3 and TRBJ1-2; D possibly corresponds to TRBD1 (6 bases). V was cut by 5 bases and J by 8 bases, with 24 bases left in between. The CDR3 is 16 residues long. Germline values: CDR1 SGHTA, CDR2 FQGTGA. CDR3 bases: TGTGCCAGCAGCCCTGGGGGCGGACGGACGTCCGAGGGCTACACCTTC. Its translation: CASSPGGGRTSEGYTF.

This clonotype was counted a few times. The gene calls are TRBV30 and TRBJ2-6; unclear D gene. The CDR3 consists of 14 residues. In germline, CDR1 is GTSNPN, CDR2 SVGIG (reference sequence). Trimming removed 8 bases from V and 1 base from J, with 12 bases in between. The CDR3 bases are TGTGCCATACTGGGGTCATCTGGGGCCAACGTCCTGACTTTC. Translated, it gives CAILGSSGANVLTF. The full variable domain, its missing parts supplied by reference TRBV30 and TRBJ2-6, is SQTIHQWPATLVQPVGSPLSLECTVEGTSNPNLYWYRQAAGRGLQLLFYSVGIGQISSEVPQNLSASRPQDRQFILSSKKLLLSDSGFYLCAILGSSGANVLTFGAGSRLTVL.

This clonotype was detected ten times or more. The chain has TRBV5-1 and TRBJ2-3; 8 positions match TRBD2. The CDR3 consists of 16 residues. V lost 1 base, J lost 2 bases, and 6 bases stayed unmatched. CDR1 is SGHRS and CDR2 is YFSETQ in the germline V gene. The CDR3 bases are TGCGCCAGCAGCTTGCCAGCGGGAGTGCACACAGATACGCAGTATTTT. It specifies CASSLPAGVHTDTQYF.

This clonotype appeared many times. The chain couples TRBV28 to TRBJ1-1; 9 positions agree with TRBD1. The CDR3 contains 14 residues. Germline values: CDR1 MDHEN, CDR2 SYDVKM. The ends lost 2 bases at V and 5 bases at J; junction bases unmatched: 3. Here the CDR3 reads CASSLGTGRTEAFF. The DNA of the CDR3 is TGTGCCAGCAGTTTAGGGACAGGGAGGACTGAAGCTTTCTTT. The full variable domain, completed using reference TRBV28 and TRBJ1-1, is DVKVTQSSRYLVKRTGEKVFLECVQDMDHENMFWYRQDPGLGLRLIYFSYDVKMKEKGDIPEGYSVSREKKERFSLILESASTNQTSMYLCASSLGTGRTEAFFGQGTRLTVV.

This clonotype has a count of ten or more. The rearrangement uses TRBV20-1 and TRBJ1-1; D call uncertain. Germline V gene sequence: CDR1 DFQATT, CDR2 SNEGSKA (reference sequence). V was trimmed by 2 bases and J by 1 base, leaving 11 bases between them. The CDR3 runs 14 residues. The CDR3 sequence: CSARRAATNTEAFF. CDR3 DNA sequence: TGCAGTGCTAGAAGGGCGGCCACGAACACTGAAGCTTTCTTT.

The sample holds a few counts of this clonotype. This sequence joins TRBV7-8 and TRBJ1-2, with D perhaps matching TRBD1 (6 bases). V was pared by 5 bases and J by 7 bases, with 17 bases between. CDR1 is SGHVS and CDR2 is FQNEAQ in the germline V gene. The CDR3 runs 14 residues. The CDR3 DNA follows: TGTGCCAGCAGCCCAAGAACAGGGTTTCGTGGCTACACCTTC. It is translated as CASSPRTGFRGYTF.

This clonotype has ten or more counts. The chain is built from TRBV2 and TRBJ1-1; D is undetermined. Per germline, CDR1 SNHLY and CDR2 FYNNEI. The CDR3 spans 14 residues. With 0 bases removed from V and 5 bases from J, the gap between germline ends came to 10 bases. The DNA of the CDR3 is TGTGCCAGCAGTGAAGCGCAACCTGGGACTGAAGCTTTCTTT. Its translation is CASSEAQPGTEAFF.

The J gene is TRBJ2-7, the V gene TRBV6-1; 9 nucleotides line up with TRBD1. Germline CDR1 reads MNHNS; CDR2 reads SASEGT. After removal of 5 bases from V and 4 bases from J, the junction contained 9 bases not matched to a gene. CDR3 length: 15 residues. CDR3 protein: CASSPPLDRGYEQYF. The CDR3 DNA reads as TGTGCCAGCAGTCCCCCTCTGGACAGGGGATACGAGCAGTACTTC.

The CDR3 protein is CSARDKGWPGLGEAFF. The DNA for the CDR3 is TGCAGTGCTAGAGATAAAGGCTGGCCGGGATTGGGTGAAGCTTTCTTT. The rearrangement links TRBV20-1 to TRBJ1-1; no firm D call. This CDR3 is built from 16 residues. Germline CDR1 is DFQATT and CDR2 is SNEGSKA (reference sequence). The V gene lost 0 bases and the J gene lost 7 bases, with 21 bases spanning the gap.

This sequence joins TRBV18 and TRBJ1-1; D unclear. Germline V CDR1 and CDR2: KGHSH, LQKENI. The CDR3 is made up of 11 amino acids. Trimming stripped 3 bases from V and 8 bases from J, with 7 bases between. CDR3 protein: CASSPNMEAFF. The CDR3, as DNA: TGTGCCAGCTCACCGAACATGGAAGCTTTCTTT.